The 20 T cell receptor beta chains listed next were all sequenced from one sample in a study of CXCR3-negative and CXCR3-positive naive CD8 T cells. The study, taken as a whole, reports: CXCR3-positive naive cells had more hydrophobic TRB CDR3s than CXCR3-negative naive cells.

These TCRs are of unknown antigen specificity. All TRB cDNA libraries came from 5' RACE performed with UMI labels. TCRdb re-called the 5' RACE reads and gives one entry per CDR3 protein, without DNA. The listing contains 5,300 or so distinct CDR3 sequences. The sequenced sample consisted of naive CXCR3+ CD8+ T cells from blood. Sample subset: CD45RO-CCR7+CD27+CD95- naive CD8+ T cells expressing CXCR3 (TNR3+). These receptors originate from a human donor in good health. Some clones in this sample may be carry-over from other donors' samples.

The chain has TRBV9 and TRBJ1-1. Germline CDR1 and CDR2: SGDLS and YYNGEE. This CDR3 has 14 residues. The CDR3 is CASSGGDLITEAFF. Based on the CDR3 plus reference TRBV9 and TRBJ1-1, the full variable domain is DSGVTQTPKHLITATGQRVTLRCSPRSGDLSVYWYQQSLDQGLQFLIQYYNGEERAKGNILERFSAQQFPDLHSELNLSSLELGDSALYFCASSGGDLITEAFFGQGTRLTVV.

The chain has TRBV12-2 and TRBJ2-3; TCRdb calls TRBD1, which cannot be checked without DNA. TRBV12-2 is described as a pseudogene. This CDR3 is built from 14 residues. CDR3 amino acids: CASRSTGPTDTQYF.

The V call is TRBV7-2, the J call TRBJ1-5; checking the TCRdb D call of TRBD1 is not possible without DNA. The germline V gene encodes CDR1 SGHTA and CDR2 FQGNSA. The CDR3 extends over 14 amino acids. This CDR3 is CASSFSGGNQPQHF.

This clonotype shows up as medium-sized by frequency. The CDR3 region is CSVERVAEAFF. V and J are TRBV29-1 and TRBJ1-1. Looked up from germline, CDR1 is SQVTM and CDR2 is ANQGSEA. This CDR3 contains 11 residues.

The chain couples TRBV29-1 to TRBJ1-2. Per the germline V gene, CDR1 is SQVTM and CDR2 is ANQGSEA. The CDR3 spans 12 residues. The CDR3 protein is CSVFQWGYGYTF.

The chain recombines TRBV23-1 with TRBJ2-3; TCRdb names TRBD1, which stays unverified in the absence of DNA. TRBV23-1 is flagged as an ORF with uncertain function. CDR3 length: 15 residues. CDR3: CASSPRDGHTDTQYF.

Considering frequency, this clonotype is medium-sized. The rearrangement uses TRBV11-3 and TRBJ2-7; TCRdb's D call, TRBD1, is unchecked because there is no DNA. Per the germline V gene, CDR1 is SGHNT and CDR2 is YENEEA. CDR3 size: 17 residues. The CDR3 here is CASSLGWSGAQSYEQYF.

This clonotype is classed as medium-sized by frequency. The CDR3 is CASSFVTGQETQYF. The chain links TRBV5-1 to TRBJ2-5; TCRdb's D call, TRBD2, is unchecked because there is no DNA. The CDR3 sequence is 14 residues long. CDR1 SGHRS and CDR2 YFSETQ come from the germline V gene.

In terms of frequency, this clonotype is medium-sized. The genes are TRBV7-8 and TRBJ2-7; TCRdb reports TRBD2, a call that lacks DNA to check it against. This CDR3 has 11 amino acids. CDR1 SGHVS and CDR2 FQNEAQ come from the germline V gene. The CDR3 is CASSEGNEQYF.

V usage is TRBV4-1 and J usage is TRBJ1-2. There are 15 residues in the CDR3. The germline V gene encodes CDR1 MGHRA and CDR2 YSYEKL. CDR3 residues: CASSQDGELNYGYTF.

The chain recombines TRBV29-1 with TRBJ2-1. This CDR3 has 12 amino acids. Germline CDR1 and CDR2: SQVTM and ANQGSEA. CDR3 in amino acids: CSVVVREKRQFF.

This clonotype counts as medium-sized by frequency. The gene calls are TRBV25-1 and TRBJ2-1; the TCRdb D gene call, TRBD2, has no DNA to confirm it. The length of the CDR3 is 16 residues. CDR1 and CDR2 (germline): MGHDK, SYGVNS. The CDR3 sequence: CASIPIGAPADNEQFF.

Considering frequency, this clonotype is medium-sized. The chain links TRBV29-1 to TRBJ2-7; checking the TCRdb D call of TRBD2 is not possible without DNA. Germline CDR1 and CDR2: SQVTM and ANQGSEA. The CDR3 extends over 12 amino acids. CDR3 sequence reads: CSVEGGGYEQYF.

This clonotype ranks as medium-sized in terms of frequency. The chain has TRBV7-9 and TRBJ2-7. The CDR3 contains 13 residues. The V gene's germline CDR1 is SEHNR and CDR2 FQNEAQ (reference sequence). The CDR3 sequence is CASSLAGQPEQYF.

The chain has TRBV10-3 and TRBJ2-7. CDR1 and CDR2 (germline): ENHRY, SYGVKD. The CDR3 is 13 amino acids. The CDR3 is CAISEKVSYEQYF.

V gene TRBV7-9 combines with J gene TRBJ1-1; TCRdb names TRBD1, which stays unverified in the absence of DNA. Germline loops: CDR1 SEHNR, CDR2 FQNEAQ (reference sequence). CDR3 length equals 15 residues. This CDR3 reads CASSPIQGLVTEAFF.

The rearrangement links TRBV27 to TRBJ1-1; TCRdb picks TRBD1, but there is no DNA to check that call. Germline V gene data show CDR1 as MNHEY and CDR2 as SMNVEV (reference sequence). The CDR3 has 12 residues. Here the CDR3 reads CASSQGTTEAFF.

Considering frequency, this clonotype is medium-sized. The V gene is TRBV11-2, the J gene TRBJ2-3; the TCRdb D gene call, TRBD1, has no DNA to confirm it. CDR3 length equals 11 residues. The germline gives CDR1 SGHAT, CDR2 FQNNGV. The CDR3 reads CASSFGTGVYF.

The rearrangement uses TRBV29-1 and TRBJ2-7; checking the TCRdb D call of TRBD1 is not possible without DNA. Germline values: CDR1 SQVTM, CDR2 ANQGSEA. This CDR3 region has 14 residues. CDR3 sequence: CSVQFGQTPYEQYF.

This clonotype is labeled medium-sized based on frequency. The chain is built from TRBV20-1 and TRBJ2-5; TCRdb indicates TRBD2, and absent DNA this call remains unverified. The CDR3 sequence is 16 residues long. Germline values: CDR1 DFQATT, CDR2 SNEGSKA (reference sequence). The CDR3: CSARRSMVGALETQYF.